Detailed here is one T cell receptor (beta chain). The target antigen is unknown. This sample is part of a study of a mutant IDH1 vaccine in newly diagnosed glioma. Study information: The sex distribution of treated patients was 62.5% male and about 38% female, with a mean age of roughly 40 years. Patients previously underwent radiotherapy, temozolomide, or both, and most underwent both.

Data came from immunoSEQ multiplex PCR; TCRdb stores just in-frame clones and leaves some out. The sample yields almost 85,000 clones, roughly 85% seen once. Regarding time point: week 23, last vaccination. Each dose of the vaccine consisted of 300 ug of mutant IDH1 20-mer peptide, with topical imiquimod. New WHO grade 3 or 4 IDH1-mutant, ATRX-lost astrocytomas were present in all donors. The CDR3 is 14 residues long. With 2 bases removed from V and 3 bases from J, the gap between germline ends came to 9 bases. Germline values: CDR1 SNHLY, CDR2 FYNNEI. The J gene is TRBJ2-3, the V gene TRBV2; no reliable D call. The source material was PBMCs, sampled from a glioma patient whose treatment included an IDH1 peptide vaccine. The source is a man aged 30 to 45 with glioma. Some clones in this sample may be carry-over from other donors' samples. CDR3 amino acids: CASSELVRTDTQYF. The CDR3 DNA follows: TGTGCCAGCAGTGAACTAGTAAGAACAGATACGCAGTATTTT.